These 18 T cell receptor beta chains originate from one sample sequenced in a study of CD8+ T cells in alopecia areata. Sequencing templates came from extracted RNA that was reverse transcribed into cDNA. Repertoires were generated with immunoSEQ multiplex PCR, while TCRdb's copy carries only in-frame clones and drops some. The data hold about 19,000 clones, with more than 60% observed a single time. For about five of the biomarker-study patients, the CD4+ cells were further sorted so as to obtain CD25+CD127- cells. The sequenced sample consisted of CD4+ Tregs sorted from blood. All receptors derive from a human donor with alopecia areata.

The CDR3 nucleotides are TGTGCCAGCAGTTACGACCAGGGGGCAGGTGGCTACACCTTC. Translation: CASSYDQGAGGYTF. V gene TRBV6-5 combines with J gene TRBJ1-2; 8 bases match TRBD1. Germline CDR1 MNHEY, CDR2 SVGAGI. The CDR3 is 14 residues long. V was clipped by 2 bases and J by 7 bases; unmatched bases: 6.

CDR3 sequence: CASSIPTGRRDGYTF. DNA of the CDR3: TGTGCCAGTAGTATTCCCACAGGGAGGAGGGATGGCTACACCTTC. The rearrangement links TRBV19 to TRBJ1-2; tentative D call: TRBD1 (6 bases). This CDR3 comprises 15 residues. Trimming cost V 3 bases and J 6 bases, with 17 bases left between them. Looked up from germline, CDR1 is LNHDA and CDR2 is SQIVND (reference sequence).

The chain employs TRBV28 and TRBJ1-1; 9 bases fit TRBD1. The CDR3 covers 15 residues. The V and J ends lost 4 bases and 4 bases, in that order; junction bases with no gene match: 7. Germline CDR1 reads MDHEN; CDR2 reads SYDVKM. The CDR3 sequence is CASSSSGTGSTEAFF. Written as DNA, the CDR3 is TGTGCCAGCAGTTCTTCCGGGACAGGGTCCACTGAAGCTTTCTTT.

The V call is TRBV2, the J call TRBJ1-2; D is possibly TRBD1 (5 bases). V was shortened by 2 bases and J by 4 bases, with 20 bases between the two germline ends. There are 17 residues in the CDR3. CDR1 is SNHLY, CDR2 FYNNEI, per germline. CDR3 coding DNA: TGTGCCAGCAGTGAATTCCCGCCGGGGGAGGTTTTCTATGGCTACACCTTC. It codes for CASSEFPPGEVFYGYTF.

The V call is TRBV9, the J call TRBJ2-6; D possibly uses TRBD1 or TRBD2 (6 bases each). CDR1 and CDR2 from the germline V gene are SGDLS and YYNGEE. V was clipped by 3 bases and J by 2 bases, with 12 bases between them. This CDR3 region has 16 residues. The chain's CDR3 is CASSEGGAPGANVLTF. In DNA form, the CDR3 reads TGTGCCAGCAGCGAGGGGGGTGCCCCTGGGGCCAACGTCCTGACTTTC.

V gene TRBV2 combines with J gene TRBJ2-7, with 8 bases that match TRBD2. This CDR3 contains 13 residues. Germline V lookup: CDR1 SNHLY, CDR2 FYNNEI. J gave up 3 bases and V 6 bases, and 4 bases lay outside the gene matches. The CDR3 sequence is CASRSGGDYEQYF. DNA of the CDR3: TGTGCCAGCAGATCCGGGGGGGACTACGAGCAGTACTTC. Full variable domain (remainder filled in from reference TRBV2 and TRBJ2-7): EPEVTQTPSHQVTQMGQEVILRCVPISNHLYFYWYRQILGQKVEFLVSFYNNEISEKSEIFDDQFSVERPDGSNFTLKIRSTKLEDSAMYFCASRSGGDYEQYFGPGTRLTVT.

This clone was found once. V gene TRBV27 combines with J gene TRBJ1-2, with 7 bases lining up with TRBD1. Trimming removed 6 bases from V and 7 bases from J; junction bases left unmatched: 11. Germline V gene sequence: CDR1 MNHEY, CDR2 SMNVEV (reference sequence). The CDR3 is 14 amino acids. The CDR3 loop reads CASSPTDREGGYTF. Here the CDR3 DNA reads TGTGCCAGCAGCCCGACCGACAGGGAGGGTGGCTACACCTTC.

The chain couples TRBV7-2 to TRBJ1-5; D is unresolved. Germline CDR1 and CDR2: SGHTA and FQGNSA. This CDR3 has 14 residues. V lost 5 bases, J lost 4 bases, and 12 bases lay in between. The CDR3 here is CASSSFGQNQPQHF. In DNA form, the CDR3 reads TGTGCCAGCAGCAGTTTTGGGCAAAATCAGCCCCAGCATTTT. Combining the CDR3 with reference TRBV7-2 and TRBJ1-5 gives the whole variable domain GAGVSQSPSNKVTEKGKDVELRCDPISGHTALYWYRQSLGQGLEFLIYFQGNSAPDKSGLPSDRFSAERTGGSVSTLTIQRTQQEDSAVYLCASSSFGQNQPQHFGDGTRLSIL.

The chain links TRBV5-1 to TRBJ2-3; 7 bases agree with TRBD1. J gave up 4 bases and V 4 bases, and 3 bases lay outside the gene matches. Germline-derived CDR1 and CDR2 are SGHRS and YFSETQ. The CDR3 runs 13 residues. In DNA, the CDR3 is TGCGCCAGCAGCCGGGACAGCCCAGATACGCAGTATTTT. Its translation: CASSRDSPDTQYF.

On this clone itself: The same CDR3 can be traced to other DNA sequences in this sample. The CDR3: CASSFKWISNTEAFF. The CDR3 DNA reads TGTGCCAGCAGCTTTAAATGGATCTCGAACACTGAAGCTTTCTTT. This chain joins TRBV5-6 and TRBJ1-1; D remains ambiguous. This CDR3 contains 15 residues. Germline lookup yields CDR1 SGHDT and CDR2 YYEEEE. Between the trimmed V and J ends, which lost 2 bases and 1 base, there was a span of 12 bases.

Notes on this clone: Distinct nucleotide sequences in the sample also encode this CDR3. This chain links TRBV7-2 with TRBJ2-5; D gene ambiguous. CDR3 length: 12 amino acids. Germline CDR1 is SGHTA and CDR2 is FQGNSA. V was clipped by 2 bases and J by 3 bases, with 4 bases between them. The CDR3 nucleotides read TGTGCCAGCAGCTTAAGTGAAGAGACCCAGTACTTC. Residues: CASSLSEETQYF.

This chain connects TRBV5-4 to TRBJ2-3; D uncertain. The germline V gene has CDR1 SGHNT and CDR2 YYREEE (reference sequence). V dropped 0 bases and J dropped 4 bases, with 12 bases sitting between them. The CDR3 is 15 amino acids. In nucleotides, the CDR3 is TGTGCCAGCAGCTTGGCGGTCGCTAGTGCAGATACGCAGTATTTT. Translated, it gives CASSLAVASADTQYF.

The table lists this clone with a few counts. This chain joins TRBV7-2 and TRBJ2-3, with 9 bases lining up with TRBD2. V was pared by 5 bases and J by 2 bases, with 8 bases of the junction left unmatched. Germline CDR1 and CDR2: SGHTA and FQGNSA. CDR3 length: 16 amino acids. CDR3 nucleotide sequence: TGTGCCAGCAGCGCCCGACTAGCGGATGTCACAGATACGCAGTATTTT. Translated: CASSARLADVTDTQYF.

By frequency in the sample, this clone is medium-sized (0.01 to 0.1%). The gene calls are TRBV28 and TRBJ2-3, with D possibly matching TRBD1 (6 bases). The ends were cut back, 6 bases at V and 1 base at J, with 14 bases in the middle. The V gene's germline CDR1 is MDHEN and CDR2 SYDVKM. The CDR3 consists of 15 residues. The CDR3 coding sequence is TGTGCCAGCAGCCCATGGGGGCGGGGCACAGATACGCAGTATTTT. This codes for CASSPWGRGTDTQYF.

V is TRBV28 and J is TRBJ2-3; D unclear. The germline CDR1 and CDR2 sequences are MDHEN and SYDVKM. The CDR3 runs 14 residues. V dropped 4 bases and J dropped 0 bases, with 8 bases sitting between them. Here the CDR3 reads CASSSHLSTDTQYF. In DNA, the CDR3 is TGTGCCAGCAGTTCCCATTTGAGCACAGATACGCAGTATTTT.

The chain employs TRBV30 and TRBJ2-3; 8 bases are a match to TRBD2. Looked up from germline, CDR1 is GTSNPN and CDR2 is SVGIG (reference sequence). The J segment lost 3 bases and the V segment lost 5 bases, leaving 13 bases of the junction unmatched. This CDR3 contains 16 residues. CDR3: CAWGRGGSGGTDTQYF. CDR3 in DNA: TGTGCCTGGGGGAGGGGAGGGAGCGGGGGTACAGATACGCAGTATTTT.

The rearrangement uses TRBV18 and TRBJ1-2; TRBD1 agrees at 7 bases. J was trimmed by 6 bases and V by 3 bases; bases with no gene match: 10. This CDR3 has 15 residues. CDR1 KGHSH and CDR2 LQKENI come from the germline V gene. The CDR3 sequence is CASSPRRQGEDGYTF. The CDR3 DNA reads TGTGCCAGCTCACCCAGAAGACAGGGTGAAGATGGCTACACCTTC.

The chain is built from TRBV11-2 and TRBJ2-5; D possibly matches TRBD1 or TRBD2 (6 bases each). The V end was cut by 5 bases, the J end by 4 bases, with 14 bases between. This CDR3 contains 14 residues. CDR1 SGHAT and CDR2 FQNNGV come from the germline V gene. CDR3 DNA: TGTGCCAGCAGCAAAAGGGGGGTTCGAGAGACCCAGTACTTC. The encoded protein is CASSKRGVRETQYF.